The 24 T cell receptor beta chains below were found in one sample sequenced in a study of T-cell reconstitution after alpha-beta-depleted transplantation in children. Library preparation (for TCRbeta) was performed with unique molecular identifiers. TCRdb called the PCR reads again in MiXCR, with one record for every CDR3 protein. The sample lists about 610,000 distinct CDR3 sequences, over 9.5% occurring once. Sample: PBMCs from the stem cell graft donor, taken from the stem cell graft. The receptors originated from a human donor who donated a stem cell graft to a child with acute myeloid leukemia.

The rearrangement uses TRBV27 and TRBJ2-1; D perhaps matches TRBD1 (5 bases). Trimming removed 5 bases from V and 5 bases from J, with 16 bases in between. Germline-derived CDR1 and CDR2 are MNHEY and SMNVEV (reference sequence). There are 15 residues in the CDR3. CDR3: CASSTGWGENNEQFF. CDR3 DNA: TGTGCCAGCAGTACCGGGTGGGGCGAGAACAATGAGCAGTTCTTC.

This clonotype was found many times. The V gene is TRBV29-1, the J gene TRBJ2-5, with D tentatively TRBD1 or TRBD2 (5 bases each). CDR3 size: 12 residues. The V gene's germline CDR1 is SQVTM and CDR2 ANQGSEA. V dropped 5 bases and J dropped 9 bases, with 16 bases sitting between them. The CDR3 DNA reads TGCAGCGTTAGAGACGGGGCCGGGGCCCAGTACTTC. Translating it yields CSVRDGAGAQYF.

This chain connects TRBV7-2 to TRBJ2-7; D is undetermined. Germline V CDR1 and CDR2: SGHTA, FQGNSA. V lost 5 bases, J lost 0 bases, and 8 bases lay in between. This CDR3 contains 13 residues. This chain's CDR3 is CASSKYSSYEQYF. The CDR3 DNA sequence: TGTGCCAGCAGCAAATACAGCTCCTACGAGCAGTACTTC.

This clonotype was seen more than once but under ten times. The chain links TRBV5-1 to TRBJ1-2, with D unclear. Trimming took 4 bases from V and 1 from J, leaving 14 bases between them. The CDR3 has 15 residues. Germline V CDR1 and CDR2: SGHRS, YFSETQ. CDR3 loop: CASSPASGDNYGYTF. In DNA form, the CDR3 reads TGCGCCAGCAGCCCCGCGAGTGGAGATAACTATGGCTACACCTTC.

This clonotype was observed a handful of times. The rearrangement joins TRBV5-1 to TRBJ2-2; perhaps TRBD1 as D (5 bases). CDR3 length: 15 amino acids. The germline V gene has CDR1 SGHRS and CDR2 YFSETQ. V was cut by 4 bases and J by 7 bases, with 17 bases left in between. The CDR3 here is CASSPLMPQGGELFF. Written as DNA, the CDR3 is TGCGCCAGCAGCCCGTTGATGCCTCAGGGCGGGGAGCTGTTTTTT.

Only a few counts were recorded for this clonotype. J is TRBJ2-3 and V is TRBV7-2; the match to TRBD2 covers 10 bases. The V and J ends lost 4 bases and 2 bases, in that order; junction bases with no gene match: 9. The CDR3 consists of 17 residues. Germline CDR1 reads SGHTA; CDR2 reads FQGNSA. CDR3 in amino acids: CASSYLPGLADTDTQYF. CDR3 DNA sequence: TGTGCCAGCAGCTATCTACCCGGACTAGCGGACACAGATACGCAGTATTTT.

This clonotype was picked up a small number of times. This chain joins TRBV2 and TRBJ2-3; D gene unclear. Germline CDR1 and CDR2: SNHLY and FYNNEI. V lost 2 bases, J lost 4 bases, and 4 bases lay in between. The CDR3 runs to 12 residues. The CDR3 protein is CASSELADTQYF. The CDR3 region has the DNA TGTGCCAGCAGTGAACTGGCAGATACGCAGTATTTT.

The rearrangement joins TRBV5-1 to TRBJ2-1; D perhaps matches TRBD2 (5 bases). CDR1 and CDR2 (germline): SGHRS, YFSETQ. The CDR3 extends over 15 amino acids. V was pared by 3 bases and J by 0 bases, with 10 bases between. This CDR3 is CASSSGVVSYNEQFF. The CDR3 region has the DNA TGCGCCAGCAGCTCCGGGGTGGTCTCCTACAATGAGCAGTTCTTC.

This clonotype showed up many times. The CDR3 spells CATKREPREEQFF. The DNA for the CDR3 is TGTGCCACCAAGCGGGAGCCCCGGGAGGAGCAGTTCTTC. The gene calls are TRBV10-3 and TRBJ2-1, with 8 bases matching TRBD2. CDR1 and CDR2 from the germline V gene are ENHRY and SYGVKD. V trimming: 10 bases; J trimming: 10 bases; junction bases outside the gene matches: 12. CDR3 length: 13 amino acids.

The rearrangement joins TRBV2 to TRBJ2-5, with D maybe TRBD2 (6 bases). The CDR3 runs 14 residues. With 3 bases removed from V and 1 base from J, the gap between germline ends came to 9 bases. Germline lookup yields CDR1 SNHLY and CDR2 FYNNEI. CDR3 nucleotides: TGTGCCAGCAGTGATGGGACTTTCCAAGAGACCCAGTACTTC. Translation: CASSDGTFQETQYF.

The CDR3: CATRAELDTGELFF. The CDR3 DNA follows: TGTGCCACCAGAGCGGAGCTCGACACCGGGGAGCTGTTTTTT. This chain joins TRBV2 and TRBJ2-2, with D possibly TRBD2 on 5 matching bases. Looked up from germline, CDR1 is SNHLY and CDR2 is FYNNEI. The germline V and J ends were trimmed by 10 bases and 3 bases, with 15 bases remaining between them. There are 14 residues in the CDR3. The whole variable domain, remainder taken from reference TRBV2 and TRBJ2-2, is EPEVTQTPSHQVTQMGQEVILRCVPISNHLYFYWYRQILGQKVEFLVSFYNNEISEKSEIFDDQFSVERPDGSNFTLKIRSTKLEDSAMYFCATRAELDTGELFFGEGSRLTVL.

This chain uses TRBV5-1 with TRBJ2-2, with 9 bases aligning to TRBD2. Germline V lookup: CDR1 SGHRS, CDR2 YFSETQ. CDR3 length: 15 amino acids. V dropped 5 bases and J dropped 3; count of bases not matched to a gene: 5. The CDR3 reads CASSLAGSYTGELFF. The CDR3 bases are TGCGCCAGCAGTCTAGCGGGATCCTACACCGGGGAGCTGTTTTTT. The whole variable domain, filled in from reference TRBV5-1 and TRBJ2-2, reads KAGVTQTPRYLIKTRGQQVTLSCSPISGHRSVSWYQQTPGQGLQFLFEYFSETQRNKGNFPGRFSGRQFSNSRSEMNVSTLELGDSALYLCASSLAGSYTGELFFGEGSRLTVL.

This clonotype has at least ten counts. The DNA for the CDR3 is TGCAGTGCTAGCCTGAGGACAGGGCGGGCATGGGGCAATCAGCCCCAGCATTTT. Its protein is CSASLRTGRAWGNQPQHF. The chain has TRBV20-1 and TRBJ1-5; 8 bases fit TRBD1. V dropped 3 bases and J dropped 2; count of bases not matched to a gene: 15. The CDR3 covers 18 residues. Germline V gene sequence: CDR1 DFQATT, CDR2 SNEGSKA (reference sequence).

There are many counts of this clonotype. This chain joins TRBV15 and TRBJ2-1, with D perhaps TRBD2 (5 bases). This CDR3 contains 16 residues. Per germline, CDR1 LNHNV and CDR2 YYDKDF (reference sequence). The V end lost 4 bases, the J end lost 4 bases, and 17 bases lay between the germline ends. This CDR3 reads CATSKDGLTAYNEQFF. The DNA of the CDR3 is TGTGCCACCAGCAAGGACGGACTCACTGCTTACAATGAGCAGTTCTTC.

In its sample, this clonotype was seen many times. The chain couples TRBV12-3 or TRBV12-4 to TRBJ1-1; D remains ambiguous. Trimming took 6 bases from V and 4 from J, leaving 15 bases between them. The CDR3 is made up of 14 amino acids. CDR3 residues: CASRFGGRGTEAFF. CDR3 coding DNA: TGTGCCAGCAGATTTGGTGGCCGAGGCACTGAAGCTTTCTTT.

This clonotype was found many times. V usage is TRBV20-1 and J usage is TRBJ2-3, with 7 nucleotides matching TRBD2. This CDR3 spans 16 amino acids. Per the germline V gene, CDR1 is DFQATT and CDR2 is SNEGSKA (reference sequence). J gave up 6 bases and V 2 bases, and 14 bases lay outside the gene matches. CDR3 region: CSARSGGLVWIDTQYF. The CDR3 coding sequence is TGCAGTGCTAGAAGTGGAGGACTAGTCTGGATCGATACGCAGTATTTT.

The V and J genes are TRBV4-3 and TRBJ2-1; possibly TRBD2 for D (5 bases). The V gene's germline CDR1 is LGHNA and CDR2 YSLEER. V was trimmed by 3 bases and J by 7 bases, leaving 13 bases between them. The CDR3 runs to 14 residues. The CDR3 sequence: CASSQEAVQNEQFF. Here the CDR3 DNA reads TGCGCCAGCAGCCAGGAGGCGGTGCAGAATGAGCAGTTCTTC.

This chain links TRBV19 with TRBJ1-5; D perhaps matches TRBD1 (5 bases). Germline V lookup: CDR1 LNHDA, CDR2 SQIVND (reference sequence). CDR3 length: 15 amino acids. V shed 7 bases and J shed 4 bases, with 17 bases lying between them. The CDR3 spells CASTPTASYNQPQHF. The CDR3 DNA is TGTGCCAGTACCCCGACAGCATCTTATAATCAGCCCCAGCATTTT.

V and J are TRBV20-1 and TRBJ2-3; either TRBD1 or TRBD2 may fit D (5 bases each). The CDR3 consists of 14 residues. Germline assignment: CDR1 DFQATT and CDR2 SNEGSKA (reference sequence). Trimming left V 2 bases short and J 4 bases short, with 13 bases between. CDR3 DNA: TGCAGTGCTAGACTCATTTTGGGACCAGATACGCAGTATTTT. Amino acids: CSARLILGPDTQYF.

V usage is TRBV27 and J usage is TRBJ2-4; D call uncertain. This CDR3 comprises 12 residues. Germline CDR1 MNHEY, CDR2 SMNVEV (reference sequence). Trimming removed 5 bases from V and 9 bases from J, with 11 bases in between. CDR3 sequence (DNA): TGTGCCAGCAGTAGGGCCGCAGGCATTCAGTACTTC. This gives the protein CASSRAAGIQYF.

On this clonotype itself: Likely a read error: the CDR3 ends without its conserved phenylalanine or tryptophan. The genes are TRBV29-1 and TRBJ1-1, with D uncertain. Trimming took off 7 bases at V and 5 bases at J, with 14 bases between the two ends. CDR1 is SQVTM, CDR2 ANQGSEA, per germline. This CDR3 spans 12 amino acids. The CDR3 spells CSAQGGRTEAFY. The DNA of the CDR3 is TGCAGCGCCCAAGGCGGGCGGACTGAAGCTTTCTAT.

A few counts support this clonotype. This sequence joins TRBV20-1 and TRBJ1-2; 8 bases align to TRBD1. The CDR3 is 14 residues long. The trim removed 3 bases at V and 5 bases at J, leaving 8 bases unmatched. Germline CDR1 DFQATT, CDR2 SNEGSKA (reference sequence). CDR3 sequence (DNA): TGCAGTGCTAGCCCTCCCCGGACAGGGTATGGCTACACCTTC. Amino acid sequence: CSASPPRTGYGYTF.

This clonotype has a handful of counts. The V gene is TRBV12-3 or TRBV12-4, the J gene TRBJ1-6; 10 bases fit TRBD1. CDR3 size: 14 residues. The V and J ends lost 7 bases and 6 bases, in that order; junction bases with no gene match: 3. CDR3: CASKGTGANSPLHF. CDR3 nucleotide sequence: TGTGCCAGCAAAGGGACAGGGGCTAATTCACCCCTCCACTTT.

This clonotype was counted only a few times. V is TRBV5-1 and J is TRBJ2-3; 10 bases fit TRBD2. The CDR3 runs to 13 residues. Germline assignment: CDR1 SGHRS and CDR2 YFSETQ. V was clipped by 8 bases and J by 3 bases; unmatched bases: 3. CDR3 bases: TGCGCCAGGGCTAGCGGGAGAACAGATACGCAGTATTTT. Protein sequence: CARASGRTDTQYF. Full variable domain (remainder filled in from reference TRBV5-1 and TRBJ2-3): KAGVTQTPRYLIKTRGQQVTLSCSPISGHRSVSWYQQTPGQGLQFLFEYFSETQRNKGNFPGRFSGRQFSNSRSEMNVSTLELGDSALYLCARASGRTDTQYFGPGTRLTVL.